A single sample gave rise to the 3 T cell receptor beta chains below, sequenced in a study of lymphopenia after photon versus proton radiotherapy. Sequencing was performed with immunoSEQ multiplex PCR; in TCRdb, only in-frame clones are kept and a portion is missing. This sample carries 55,000 to 70,000 clones, around 87% of them seen once, and the ten largest clones take more than 10%. The sequencing used peripheral blood, collected from a patient treated with proton-based radiotherapy. These receptors were obtained from an elderly man with esophageal cancer.

The gene calls are TRBV2 and TRBJ2-3; perhaps TRBD2 as D (6 bases). Germline V gene lookup returns CDR1 SNHLY and CDR2 FYNNEI. The V end lost 5 bases, the J end lost 4 bases, and 16 bases lay between the germline ends. The CDR3 consists of 15 residues. CDR3 region: CASSLTAPSADTQYF. CDR3 nucleotide sequence: TGTGCCAGCAGTCTGACAGCGCCTAGCGCAGATACGCAGTATTTT.

The chain is built from TRBV12-5 and TRBJ2-1; D gene ambiguous. Per the germline V gene, CDR1 is LGHNT and CDR2 is FRNRAP. The CDR3 runs to 17 residues. V lost 8 bases, J lost 0 bases, and 20 bases lay in between. The CDR3 loop is CASSPSPGSSSYNEQFF. CDR3 DNA sequence: TGTGCTAGTTCCCCATCGCCCGGGTCCAGCTCCTACAATGAGCAGTTCTTC.

The rearrangement uses TRBV27 and TRBJ2-1; D assignment may be TRBD1 or TRBD2 (7 bases each). V lost 2 bases and J 6 bases, leaving 17 bases between the germline ends. This CDR3 is 16 amino acids long. CDR1 is MNHEY and CDR2 is SMNVEV in the germline V gene (reference sequence). The CDR3 is CASSLNWGGGGNEQFF. DNA for the CDR3: TGTGCCAGCAGTTTAAATTGGGGAGGGGGCGGCAATGAGCAGTTCTTC.